Detailed here is one TCR beta chain. The target of this receptor is not known. No much larger clone is present one base from it, and per-base qualities are unavailable. Sample time point, as interpreted from the label and publication: 30 days after allo-HCT. Blood samples were obtained from recipients approximately 28 days before transplant and at days 30, 100 and 180 after transplant. Nuclei Lysis Solution was used to extract genomic DNA from fresh or cryopreserved unfractionated peripheral blood mononuclear cells. The immunoSEQ assay, a bias-controlled multiplex PCR with V- and J-specific primers, was used to amplify TCR beta CDR3 regions from genomic DNA. A proprietary barcode and Illumina adapter sequences were added to the CDR3 amplicons in a second PCR step. An Illumina MiSeq instrument was used to sequence the CDR3 libraries. On the authors' methods: Export and quality control were done with immunoSEQ Analyzer 3.0, while downstream analyses used R Bioconductor and Immunarch. Only productive rearrangements in the normalized downsampled data set were used to calculate repertoire metrics. Clonotypes larger than 5 templates in the normalized cohort were defined as pathologically expanded. The Inverse Simpson Index was used to measure repertoire diversity. The non-normalized data set was used for CMV-specificity analyses so that all clonotypes could be captured. The source is immuneACCESS, and TCRdb retained only in-frame sequences with V and J called. Part of the clones is not carried over; for the studies checked, unresolved V genes explain less than half of this, and the remainder is unexplained. V and J calls plus clone size are reproduced from that table; the DNA served to infer D and trimming. The sample table holds thousands of clones, of which approximately 96% were seen once. The ten largest clones take up 0.45% of the sample.

This record comes from a study of T cell clonotyping in hematopoietic cell transplantation (dated by TCRdb to about 2021). At the level of the whole study: The study collected approximately 130 blood samples from some 33 consecutive transplant recipients and their related donors. Recruitment of patients ran from 2015 to early 2017, and follow-up continued until late 2020 or until death.

The CDR3 sequence holds 14 residues, the cysteine and phenylalanine included. Kept here is only the CDR3 DNA, which spans 42 bases and is read in frame from base 1. A distance of 15 bases separates the germline ends of V and J, which lose 4 bases and 4 bases respectively. Paper-wide results and their limitations: Only a small fraction of recipient repertoires overlapped donor repertoires, with over 95% appearing de novo at the given depth. Recipient TCR diversity fell after transplant, with pathologically expanded clonotypes rising progressively from day 30 to day 180. Inverse Simpson Index values from donors and from recipients before transplant predicted broader TCR repertoire diversity after transplant. Sample size was limited, and cells were not sorted, so CD4 and CD8 repertoire contributions could not be separated.

The sequenced sample was PBMCs, obtained 30 days after allogeneic stem cell transplant. The source is a male patient in his thirties or forties who had an allogeneic stem cell transplant from a related donor, so the T cells may come from the graft donor. Some clones in this sample may be carry-over from other donors' samples. The receptor chain draws on TRBV5-3 and TRBJ2-7, with a weak D call of TRBD1 (6 bases match). TRBV5-3 is known as an ORF, though its function is uncertain. CDR3 loop: CARSPTGRRYEQYF. In nucleotide form, the sequence is TGTGCCAGAAGCCCCACAGGGCGAAGGTACGAGCAGTACTTC.